This T cell receptor (beta chain) is from a study of blood T cell repertoires in COVID-19. The wider study: The samples span acute and convalescent COVID-19 from the United States, Italy and Spain. Nucleic acid was either cDNA or gDNA, and it came from T cells, B-cell-depleted T cells, or PBMCs.

Study processing details: How many nucleated cells were present was estimated from reference gene primer amplification. Sequencing was performed with immunoSEQ multiplex PCR; in TCRdb, only in-frame clones are kept and a portion is missing. V and J calls plus clone size are reproduced from that table; the DNA served to infer D and trimming. The sample carries 30,000 to 45,000 clones, about nine tenths recorded once. V shed 1 base and J 5 bases; nucleotides not matched to a gene: 13. This CDR3 region has 18 residues. Germline V CDR1 and CDR2: MGHRA, YSYEKL. This clone was detected only a few times. Sequenced sample: peripheral blood. The V gene is TRBV4-1, the J gene TRBJ2-7; 11 nucleotides line up with TRBD2. The TCR originated in a human donor in a cohort sampled during active COVID-19. DNA of the CDR3: TGCGCCAGCAGCCAAGGAGGACTAGCGGGCCCGGGGAACGACGAGCAGTACTTC. Its translation is CASSQGGLAGPGNDEQYF.